A single T cell receptor (beta chain) is shown here with its context. Its cognate antigen is unknown. As to treatment: oral pan-JAK inhibitor, 5-10 mg twice daily. Extraction and reverse transcription of RNA yielded cDNA as the sequencing template. Assay: immunoSEQ multiplex PCR; the TCRdb copy retains only in-frame clones and omits some. The sample comprises approximately 220,000 clones, more than 30% of which are singletons, and more than 0.4% rests with the top ten. The data were obtained in a study of CD8+ T cells in alopecia areata. The study, taken as a whole, reports: In scalp samples, resident alphabeta T cells of normal skin are also sequenced.

Germline CDR1 SQVTM, CDR2 ANQGSEA. The CDR3 is 14 residues long. The ends lost 0 bases at V and 3 bases at J; junction bases unmatched: 4. The rearrangement joins TRBV29-1 to TRBJ2-5; TRBD1 matches 7 bases. The receptor's source is a human donor with alopecia areata. Sequencing used CD4+ T cells sorted from blood, obtained at week 34, from a patient treated with tofacitinib. CDR3 region: CSVEDVTGKETQYF. The CDR3 region has the DNA TGCAGCGTTGAAGATGTGACAGGGAAAGAGACCCAGTACTTC.